Below, one TCR beta chain is given with its context. What this receptor recognizes is not known. It has no much larger one-base neighbor in the sample; base qualities were not kept. The data belong to a study of beta chain features in type 1 diabetes (dated by TCRdb to 2016 to 2019). Regarding the study in general: Mean age, gender distribution, total cell number and subset yield did not differ between patients and healthy donors. A total of approximately 100,000,000 sorted cells were examined across all samples, and the number of cells per subset was strongly correlated with RNA yield. In the study, TCRB repertoires of sorted circulating CD4+ T cell subsets from recently diagnosed type 1 diabetes patients were compared with those of matched healthy donors. Whereas all 30 or so donors provided naive and central memory subsets, regulatory and stem cell-like memory subsets were isolated from just 8 patients and roughly eight healthy donors. What the work shows at the level of the full study, not this receptor alone: Because the HLA sub-analyses included only small numbers of individuals, any influence of HLA type on TCRB rearrangement was left unresolved. Shorter templates might have been favored by PCR, but patient and control samples were amplified and corrected together, so both groups would have been affected equally by any skew. In all four CD4+ subsets, TCRB CDR3 length was moderately but significantly shorter in type 1 diabetes patients. Naive, central memory and regulatory TCRB repertoires appeared to be more alike among patients than among healthy donors. At VDJ recombination sites, type 1 diabetes patients had fewer insertions and more deleted nucleotides, which implies abnormalities in thymic rearrangement. Sequencing cDNA rather than genomic DNA could over-represent highly expressing activated cells, although activation and CD3 levels did not differ between groups.

Cut back by 4 bases and 13 bases, the V and J ends lie 14 bases apart. The germline V gene encodes CDR1 MNHNY and CDR2 SVGAGI (reference sequence). The CDR3, from cysteine to phenylalanine, totals 12 residues. Left in the record is the CDR3 DNA by itself, 36 bases read in frame from the first base. From each donor, a single peripheral blood sample of about 116 mL on average was drawn into heparinised tubes. A BD FACSAria II was used to sort naive, central memory, regulatory and stem cell-like memory CD4+ T cells with a panel that included CD45RO, CCR7, CD25, CD127, CD95 and CD27. Every sorted population had a purity above 95%. PBMCs were isolated immediately by Lymphoprep density gradient centrifugation and stained directly without culture. Samples were stained and sorted in pairs, with one healthy donor and one patient per experiment, so that batch effects were minimized. The entire isolated RNA was reverse transcribed using the High Capacity cDNA Reverse Transcription Kit, and thus expressed TCRB transcripts were sequenced. Naive, central memory and regulatory T cell samples underwent deep immunoSEQ sequencing, averaging around 3.6 million total reads per sample. After sorted cells were lysed in RLT buffer, RNA was extracted with DNase-treated RNeasy Micro or Mini kits, with the choice depending on cell number. Each cell subset was processed on its own to prevent cross-contamination, while patient and healthy donor samples were processed together. TCRB sequences were amplified from cDNA with the immunoSEQ multiplex PCR, producing 87-bp fragments spanning the CDR3 region. Sequencing of the amplicons was performed on the Illumina HiSeq platform. Under the source paper's analysis protocol: Synthetic template baselines were used to correct PCR bias computationally, reads within Hamming distance 2 were collapsed together, and singletons that could not be merged were discarded. Reads were aligned to IMGT to assign V, D and J genes, CDR3 length, and insertions or deletions at six rearrangement sites. Clonotype counts were normalized to sorted cell number within each subset before computing true diversity and Gini coefficients with the tcR R package. The overlap coefficient, calculated on TCRB nucleotide sequences, was used to quantify repertoire sharing. Out-of-frame TCRB sequences from naive cells were analyzed as a proxy for the pre-selection repertoire. TCRdb holds this immuneACCESS table with in-frame rearrangements only. Some clones are missing; in checked studies, unresolved V genes explain under half, and the rest has no known cause. The V and J calls and clone size were taken over from that table, and D and trimming were inferred from the DNA. In this sample the table shows about 260,000 clones, roughly 22% of which occur a single time. The top ten clones comprise 0.028% of the sample.

The clonotype comes from a woman in her thirties or forties with type 1 diabetes. Source material: naive CD4+ T cells from blood. This specimen's cell subset or site label, per the study, means: true naive CD4+ T cells. This sequence uses TRBV6-6 and TRBJ1-5; confidence is insufficient to name the D gene. The CDR3 region reads CASSSSSDTQHF. The DNA sequence reads TGTGCCAGCAGTTCCTCCTCTGATACACAGCATTTT.